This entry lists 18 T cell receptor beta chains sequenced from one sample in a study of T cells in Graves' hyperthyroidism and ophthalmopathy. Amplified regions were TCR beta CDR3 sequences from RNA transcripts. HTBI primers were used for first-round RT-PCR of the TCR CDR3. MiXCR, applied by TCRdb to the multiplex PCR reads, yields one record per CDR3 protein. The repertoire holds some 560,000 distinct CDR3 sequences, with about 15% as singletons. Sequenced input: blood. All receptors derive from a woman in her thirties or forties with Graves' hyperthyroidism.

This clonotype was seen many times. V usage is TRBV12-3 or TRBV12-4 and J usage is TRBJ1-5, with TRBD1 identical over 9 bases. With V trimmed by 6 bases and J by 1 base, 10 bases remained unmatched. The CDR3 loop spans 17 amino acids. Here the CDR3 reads CASRRGTGMASNQPQHF. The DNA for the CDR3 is TGTGCCAGCAGACGAGGGACAGGGATGGCCAGCAATCAGCCCCAGCATTTT.

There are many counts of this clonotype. CDR3 sequence: CASSGGAHETDTQYF. For the CDR3, the DNA is TGCGCCAGCAGCGGGGGGGCACATGAGACAGATACGCAGTATTTT. The rearrangement links TRBV5-1 to TRBJ2-3; D is perhaps TRBD2 (7 bases). This CDR3 has 15 amino acids. Germline lookup yields CDR1 SGHRS and CDR2 YFSETQ. Trimming left V 4 bases short and J 3 bases short, with 15 bases between.

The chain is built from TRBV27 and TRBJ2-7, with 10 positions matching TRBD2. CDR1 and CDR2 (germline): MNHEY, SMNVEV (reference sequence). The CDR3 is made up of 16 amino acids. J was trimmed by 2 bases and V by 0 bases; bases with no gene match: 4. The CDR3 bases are TGTGCCAGCAGTTTATCTCAACTAGCGGGGCCCTACGAGCAGTACTTC. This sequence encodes CASSLSQLAGPYEQYF.

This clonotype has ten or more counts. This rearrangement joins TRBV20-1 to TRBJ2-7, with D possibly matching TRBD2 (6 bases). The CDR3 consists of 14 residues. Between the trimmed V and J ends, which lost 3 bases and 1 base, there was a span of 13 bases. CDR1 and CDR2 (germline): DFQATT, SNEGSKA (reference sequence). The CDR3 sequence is CSASILGTSYEQYF. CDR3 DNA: TGCAGTGCTAGCATCCTCGGGACTTCCTACGAGCAGTACTTC.

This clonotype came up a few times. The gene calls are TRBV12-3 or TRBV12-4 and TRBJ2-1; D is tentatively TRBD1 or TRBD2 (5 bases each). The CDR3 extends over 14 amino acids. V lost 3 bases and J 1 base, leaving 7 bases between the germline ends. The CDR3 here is CASSFEGSYNEQFF. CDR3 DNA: TGTGCCAGCAGTTTTGAGGGGTCCTACAATGAGCAGTTCTTC.

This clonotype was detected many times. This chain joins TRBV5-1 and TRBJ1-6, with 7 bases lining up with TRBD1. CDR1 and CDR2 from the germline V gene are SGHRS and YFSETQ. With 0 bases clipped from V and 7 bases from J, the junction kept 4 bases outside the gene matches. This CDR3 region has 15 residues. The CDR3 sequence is CASSLEGALNSPLHF. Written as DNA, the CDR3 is TGCGCCAGCAGCTTGGAGGGGGCTTTGAATTCACCCCTCCACTTT.

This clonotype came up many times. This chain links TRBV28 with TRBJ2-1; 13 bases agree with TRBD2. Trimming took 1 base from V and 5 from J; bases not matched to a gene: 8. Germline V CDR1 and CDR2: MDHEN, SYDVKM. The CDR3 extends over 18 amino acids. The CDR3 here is CASSLLSGLAGDNNEQFF. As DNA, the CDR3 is TGTGCCAGCAGTTTATTATCCGGACTAGCGGGAGACAACAATGAGCAGTTCTTC.

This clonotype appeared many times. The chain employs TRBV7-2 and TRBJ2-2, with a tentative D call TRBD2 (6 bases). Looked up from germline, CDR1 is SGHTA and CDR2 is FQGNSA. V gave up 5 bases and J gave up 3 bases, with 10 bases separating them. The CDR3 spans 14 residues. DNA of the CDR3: TGTGCCAGCAGCCGGGACTTTCACACCGGGGAGCTGTTTTTT. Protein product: CASSRDFHTGELFF.

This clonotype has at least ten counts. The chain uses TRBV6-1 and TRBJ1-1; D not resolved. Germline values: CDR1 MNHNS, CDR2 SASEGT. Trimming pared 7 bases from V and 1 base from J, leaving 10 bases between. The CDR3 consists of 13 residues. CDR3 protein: CASTGEKNTEAFF. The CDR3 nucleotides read TGTGCCAGCACCGGCGAAAAGAACACTGAAGCTTTCTTT.

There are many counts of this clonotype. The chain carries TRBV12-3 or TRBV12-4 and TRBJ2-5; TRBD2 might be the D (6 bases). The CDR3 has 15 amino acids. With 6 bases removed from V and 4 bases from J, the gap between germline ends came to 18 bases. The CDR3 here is CASSPIFRGGETQYF. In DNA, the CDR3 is TGTGCCAGCAGCCCTATATTTAGGGGAGGAGAGACCCAGTACTTC.

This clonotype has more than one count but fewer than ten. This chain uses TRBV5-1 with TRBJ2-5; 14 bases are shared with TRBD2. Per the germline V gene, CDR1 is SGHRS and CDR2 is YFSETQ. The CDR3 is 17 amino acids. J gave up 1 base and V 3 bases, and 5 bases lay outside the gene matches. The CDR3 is CASSSRLAGGIQETQYF. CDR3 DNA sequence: TGCGCCAGCAGCTCGAGACTAGCGGGAGGGATCCAAGAGACCCAGTACTTC.

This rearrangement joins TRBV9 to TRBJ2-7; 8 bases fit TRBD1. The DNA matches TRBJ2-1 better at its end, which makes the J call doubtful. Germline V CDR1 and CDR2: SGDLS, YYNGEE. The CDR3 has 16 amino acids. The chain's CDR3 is CASSVGAQGATYEQFF. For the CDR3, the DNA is TGTGCCAGCAGCGTAGGTGCGCAGGGGGCGACCTACGAGCAGTTCTTC.

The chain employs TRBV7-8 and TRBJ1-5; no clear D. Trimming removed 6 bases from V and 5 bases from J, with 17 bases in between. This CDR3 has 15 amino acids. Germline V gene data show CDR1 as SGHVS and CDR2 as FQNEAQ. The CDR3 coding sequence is TGTGCCAGCAGTCTACCTCAGGTCAGAGATCAGCCCCAGCATTTT. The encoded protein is CASSLPQVRDQPQHF.

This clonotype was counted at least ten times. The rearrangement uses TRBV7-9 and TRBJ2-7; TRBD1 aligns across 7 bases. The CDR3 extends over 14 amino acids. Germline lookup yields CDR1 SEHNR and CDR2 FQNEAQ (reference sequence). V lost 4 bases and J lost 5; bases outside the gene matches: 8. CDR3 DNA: TGTGCCAGCAGCTCCGACAGGGAGTCGGACGAGCAGTACTTC. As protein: CASSSDRESDEQYF.

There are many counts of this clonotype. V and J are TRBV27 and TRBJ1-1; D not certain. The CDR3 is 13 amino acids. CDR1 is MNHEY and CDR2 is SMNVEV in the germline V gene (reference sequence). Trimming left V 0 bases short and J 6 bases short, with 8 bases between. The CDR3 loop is CASSLSGVAEAFF. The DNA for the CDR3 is TGTGCCAGCAGTTTATCTGGGGTGGCTGAAGCTTTCTTT.

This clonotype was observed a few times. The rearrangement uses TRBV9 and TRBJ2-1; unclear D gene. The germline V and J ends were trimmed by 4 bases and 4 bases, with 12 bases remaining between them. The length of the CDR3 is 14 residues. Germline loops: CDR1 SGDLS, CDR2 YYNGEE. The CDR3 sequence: CASSQDSRYNEQFF. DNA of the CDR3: TGTGCCAGCAGCCAAGATTCTAGGTACAATGAGCAGTTCTTC.

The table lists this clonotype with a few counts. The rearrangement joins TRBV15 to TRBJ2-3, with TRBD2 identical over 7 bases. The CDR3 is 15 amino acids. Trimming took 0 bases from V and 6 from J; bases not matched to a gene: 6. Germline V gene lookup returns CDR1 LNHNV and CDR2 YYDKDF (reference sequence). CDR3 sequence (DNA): TGTGCCACCAGCAGAGATGTGGGAGGGATCGATACGCAGTATTTT. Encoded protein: CATSRDVGGIDTQYF.

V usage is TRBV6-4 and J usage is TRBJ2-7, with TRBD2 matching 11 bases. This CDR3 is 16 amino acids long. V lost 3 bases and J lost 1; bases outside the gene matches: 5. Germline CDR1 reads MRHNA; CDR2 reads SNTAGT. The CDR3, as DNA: TGTGCCAGCAGTGAACTCACTAGCGGGAGTTCCTACGAGCAGTACTTC. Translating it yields CASSELTSGSSYEQYF.